The clone carrying this TCR beta chain was picked up a small number of times. This entry comes from a study of CD8 T cells in ankylosing spondylitis. TCRdb redid the calling of the 5' RACE reads with MiXCR, one entry per CDR3 protein. The sample has about 300,000 distinct CDR3 sequences, around a tenth seen once. Germline CDR1 and CDR2: SGHRS and YFSETQ. The trim removed 0 bases at V and 14 bases at J, leaving 7 bases unmatched. CDR3 length equals 14 residues. The receptor's source is a female donor with ankylosing spondylitis or in good health (not recorded which). The rearrangement links TRBV5-1 to TRBJ2-1, with 11 nucleotides matching TRBD1. Specimen: blood, either unsorted or a sorted T cell fraction (not recorded which). CDR3 DNA sequence: TGCGCCAGCAGCTTGGCCCCTCCGGGACAGGGGGAGTTCTTC. It translates to CASSLAPPGQGEFF.